This T cell receptor (beta chain) was sequenced for a study of blood T cell repertoires in COVID-19. Study in general: Samples taken during acute and convalescent COVID-19 were collected in the United States, Italy and Spain. Nucleic acid was either cDNA or gDNA, and it came from T cells, B-cell-depleted T cells, or PBMCs.

Original methodology: Scientists estimated how many nucleated cells there were by amplifying reference gene primers. Clones were read by immunoSEQ multiplex PCR, and TCRdb kept only the in-frame ones, dropping some. D and trimming come from the DNA, and the V and J calls and clone size come from that table. The sample includes approximately 100,000 clones, roughly 82% seen only once; the top ten take around 13%. Germline CDR1 is GTSNPN and CDR2 is SVGIG (reference sequence). Trimming pared 5 bases from V and 2 bases from J, leaving 10 bases between. This CDR3 spans 12 amino acids. The sequenced material came from peripheral blood. This TCR derives from a human donor in a cohort sampled during active COVID-19. The V gene is TRBV30, the J gene TRBJ2-7, with TRBD1 as a possible D gene (6 bases). The CDR3 loop is CAWDRQAYEQYF. The CDR3, as DNA: TGTGCCTGGGACAGACAGGCCTACGAGCAGTACTTC. The whole variable domain, remainder taken from reference TRBV30 and TRBJ2-7, is SQTIHQWPATLVQPVGSPLSLECTVEGTSNPNLYWYRQAAGRGLQLLFYSVGIGQISSEVPQNLSASRPQDRQFILSSKKLLLSDSGFYLCAWDRQAYEQYFGPGTRLTVT.